The 8 T cell receptor beta chains in this list originate from one sample, sequenced in a study of OX40 agonist ivuxolimab in advanced cancers. Clones were sequenced by immunoSEQ multiplex PCR, and TCRdb holds only the in-frame ones, with some missing. The sample has tens of thousands of clones, over 75% seen once; the top ten hold 13%. The sequences come from CD4+ or CD8+ T cells sorted from blood, collected in a trial of the OX40 agonist ivuxolimab. Receptors originate from an adult with an advanced solid tumor such as melanoma, head and neck, liver or kidney cancer.

The genes are TRBV28 and TRBJ2-2, with 11 bases lining up with TRBD1. Germline CDR1 and CDR2: MDHEN and SYDVKM. The CDR3 is 15 amino acids. V lost 5 bases to trimming and J lost 4 bases; unmatched junction nucleotides: 3. CDR3: CASSPGTGGTGELFF. The CDR3 DNA follows: TGTGCCAGCAGTCCCGGGACAGGGGGCACCGGGGAGCTGTTTTTT.

The chain joins TRBV30 to TRBJ2-7; maybe TRBD2 (5 bases). This CDR3 spans 12 amino acids. Germline V gives CDR1 GTSNPN, CDR2 SVGIG (reference sequence). Trimming shortened V by 1 base and J by 10 bases, and 14 bases separated the two germline ends. CDR3 residues: CAWSDRRDLQYF. The CDR3 DNA reads TGTGCCTGGAGTGACCGACGGGATTTACAGTACTTC.

The J gene is TRBJ1-6, the V gene TRBV5-4, with D perhaps matching TRBD1 (6 bases). V was pared by 4 bases and J by 3 bases, with 11 bases between. The CDR3 loop spans 15 amino acids. Germline CDR1 reads SGHNT; CDR2 reads YYREEE (reference sequence). The CDR3 here is CASSPGQSYNSPLHF. Here the CDR3 DNA reads TGTGCCAGCAGCCCGGGACAAAGCTATAATTCACCCCTCCACTTT.

The chain links TRBV10-1 to TRBJ1-5; no definite D call. CDR3 length equals 13 residues. In germline, CDR1 is WNHNN, CDR2 SYGVQD (reference sequence). With 7 bases removed from V and 7 bases from J, the gap between germline ends came to 14 bases. This chain's CDR3 is CASNGRREQPQHF. DNA for the CDR3: TGCGCCAGCAACGGACGGAGAGAACAGCCCCAGCATTTT.

The rearrangement joins TRBV5-1 to TRBJ2-5; D is undetermined. The V and J ends lost 0 bases and 2 bases respectively, with 8 bases between them. There are 14 residues in the CDR3. Germline loops: CDR1 SGHRS, CDR2 YFSETQ. The CDR3 DNA is TGCGCCAGCAGCTTGGCTCACCCACAAGAGACCCAGTACTTC. Translation: CASSLAHPQETQYF.

Only a few counts were recorded for this clone. The V call is TRBV4-2, the J call TRBJ2-3; TRBD2 matches at 12 bases. The germline V gene encodes CDR1 LGHNA and CDR2 YNFKEQ. The CDR3 runs 17 residues. V gave up 0 bases and J gave up 6 bases; unmatched junction bases: 7. The CDR3 is CASSQDHRLAGGDTQYF. CDR3 coding DNA: TGTGCCAGCAGCCAAGATCACCGGCTAGCGGGGGGGGATACGCAGTATTTT.

This clone was detected only once. The chain couples TRBV29-1 to TRBJ1-4; D is undetermined. CDR1 is SQVTM, CDR2 ANQGSEA, per germline. The CDR3 sequence is 13 residues long. V was shortened by 7 bases and J by 6 bases, with 15 bases between the two germline ends. CDR3 DNA: TGCAGCGCATGGAGTGCGGGGTATGAAAAACTGTTTTTT. This gives the protein CSAWSAGYEKLFF.

Only a few counts were recorded for this clone. CDR3 in amino acids: CASSIGGAGNQPQHF. CDR3 nucleotide sequence: TGTGCCAGTAGTATAGGCGGGGCAGGCAATCAGCCCCAGCATTTT. The rearrangement joins TRBV19 to TRBJ1-5; possible D gene TRBD1, 5 bases. Germline values: CDR1 LNHDA, CDR2 SQIVND (reference sequence). The CDR3 sequence is 15 residues long. V lost 1 base and J 2 bases, leaving 9 bases between the germline ends. Variable domain in full (rest from reference TRBV19 and TRBJ1-5): DGGITQSPKYLFRKEGQNVTLSCEQNLNHDAMYWYRQDPGQGLRLIYYSQIVNDFQKGDIAEGYSVSREKKESFPLTVTSAQKNPTAFYLCASSIGGAGNQPQHFGDGTRLSIL.